Shown below are 20 T cell receptor beta chains from a single sample sequenced in a study of human T cells and chemical hapten exposure. A single record per CDR3 protein comes from TCRdb applying MiXCR to the 5' RACE reads. The sample consists of about 120,000 distinct CDR3 sequences, roughly a fifth of them appearing once. Researchers extracted total RNA from unfractionated whole blood. These receptors were collected from a human donor in good health.

CDR3 sequence reads: CSVVRQVTPYEQYF. The CDR3 DNA sequence: TGCAGCGTGGTCAGACAGGTGACGCCCTACGAGCAGTACTTC. The chain has TRBV29-1 and TRBJ2-7, with D perhaps TRBD1 (6 bases). Trimming cost V 6 bases and J 2 bases, with 17 bases left between them. From germline, CDR1 is SQVTM and CDR2 ANQGSEA. This CDR3 has 14 amino acids.

In nucleotides, the CDR3 is TGTGCCAGCAGCGGGCTACCCAACTACAATGAGCAGTTCTTC. Translated, it gives CASSGLPNYNEQFF. This chain connects TRBV9 to TRBJ2-1; no reliable D call. Germline CDR1 and CDR2: SGDLS and YYNGEE. V was shortened by 3 bases and J by 3 bases, with 10 bases between the two germline ends. This CDR3 has 14 residues.

This clonotype was counted between two and nine times. V gene TRBV30 combines with J gene TRBJ1-1; TRBD1 is a possible D gene (6 bases). The CDR3 totals 13 residues. Trimming took 6 bases from V and 6 from J, leaving 17 bases between them. Germline V gives CDR1 GTSNPN, CDR2 SVGIG (reference sequence). CDR3 nucleotides: TGTGCCTGTCGAAGACCGGGACATTCTGAAGCTTTCTTT. It encodes CACRRPGHSEAFF.

The chain employs TRBV28 and TRBJ1-1; tentative D call: TRBD1 (6 bases). Per the germline V gene, CDR1 is MDHEN and CDR2 is SYDVKM. V gave up 1 base and J gave up 1 base, with 16 bases separating them. CDR3 length: 17 amino acids. This CDR3 reads CASSLLGRRGSNTEAFF. In nucleotides, the CDR3 is TGTGCCAGCAGTTTATTGGGTCGCAGGGGTTCGAACACTGAAGCTTTCTTT.

The chain carries TRBV4-1 and TRBJ2-7; 8 bases match TRBD2. The V gene's germline CDR1 is MGHRA and CDR2 YSYEKL. J lost 3 bases, V lost 2 bases, and 6 bases had no gene match. The CDR3 consists of 15 residues. In nucleotides, the CDR3 is TGCGCCAGCAGCCAACCACAACTAGCGGACTACGAGCAGTACTTC. It is translated as CASSQPQLADYEQYF.

This clonotype was recorded a few times. CDR3 sequence (DNA): TGTGCCAGCAGTTTATCGAAGTCCACTAGCGGAGTCTACTACGAGCAGTACTTC. Its protein product is CASSLSKSTSGVYYEQYF. V and J are TRBV27 and TRBJ2-7; 8 bases map to TRBD2. This CDR3 spans 18 amino acids. The V and J ends lost 0 bases and 3 bases, in that order; junction bases with no gene match: 13. Germline loops: CDR1 MNHEY, CDR2 SMNVEV (reference sequence).

This clonotype was counted only a few times. V gene TRBV7-9 combines with J gene TRBJ2-5, with TRBD1 as a possible D gene (6 bases). This CDR3 spans 15 amino acids. Germline V gene lookup returns CDR1 SEHNR and CDR2 FQNEAQ (reference sequence). The V and J ends lost 4 bases and 5 bases respectively, with 17 bases between them. The CDR3 DNA is TGTGCCAGCAGCTCGACAGGTGGGGTGGCGGAGACCCAGTACTTC. Translating gives CASSSTGGVAETQYF.

This clonotype appeared a few times. The CDR3 loop reads CASSDGGGRALTGELFF. The CDR3 DNA sequence: TGTGCCAGCAGTGACGGAGGCGGGAGGGCCCTAACCGGGGAGCTGTTTTTT. The chain recombines TRBV25-1 with TRBJ2-2; 9 bases agree with TRBD2. The V gene end was trimmed by 3 bases and the J gene end by 5 bases; junction bases not matched to a gene: 10. The CDR3 has 17 residues. Germline V gene sequence: CDR1 MGHDK, CDR2 SYGVNS.

This chain's CDR3 is CASSEPGHPSGDYGYTF. CDR3 nucleotides: TGTGCCAGCAGCGAGCCGGGACACCCAAGCGGCGACTATGGCTACACCTTC. The chain links TRBV9 to TRBJ1-2; a possible D gene is TRBD1 (6 bases). V was pared by 3 bases and J by 3 bases, with 21 bases between. Germline V lookup: CDR1 SGDLS, CDR2 YYNGEE. The CDR3 runs 17 residues.

The rearrangement links TRBV4-1 to TRBJ1-3; D gene ambiguous. CDR1 is MGHRA, CDR2 YSYEKL, per germline. There are 17 residues in the CDR3. V was pared by 0 bases and J by 0 bases, with 12 bases between. Written as DNA, the CDR3 is TGCGCCAGCAGCCAAGATAATCTCTTCCTCTCTGGAAACACCATATATTTT. Its translation is CASSQDNLFLSGNTIYF.

There are a few counts of this clonotype. The chain couples TRBV19 to TRBJ2-5, with D maybe TRBD1 (6 bases). The CDR3 runs to 15 residues. Germline V lookup: CDR1 LNHDA, CDR2 SQIVND (reference sequence). Trimming cost V 5 bases and J 5 bases, with 18 bases left between them. The CDR3 DNA reads TGTGCCAGTAGTCCGGGACAAAAGTTTTTGGAGACCCAGTACTTC. Protein: CASSPGQKFLETQYF.

This clonotype was counted between two and nine times. The chain has TRBV28 and TRBJ2-1; 10 positions agree with TRBD2. The trim removed 5 bases at V and 8 bases at J, leaving 6 bases unmatched. The CDR3 runs 14 residues. Germline CDR1 and CDR2: MDHEN and SYDVKM. The CDR3 bases are TGTGCCAGCAGTATAGCGGGAGGTAACGATGAGCAGTTCTTC. It yields the protein CASSIAGGNDEQFF.

This chain links TRBV5-5 with TRBJ1-1; no reliable D call. With 0 bases removed from V and 6 bases from J, the gap between germline ends came to 6 bases. CDR1 is SGHKS, CDR2 YYEKEE, per germline (reference sequence). The CDR3 covers 12 residues. Written as DNA, the CDR3 is TGTGCCAGCAGCTTGGGTAACCCTGAAGCTTTCTTT. This sequence encodes CASSLGNPEAFF.

J is TRBJ1-1 and V is TRBV30; D unresolved. Trimming left V 3 bases short and J 1 base short, with 9 bases between. In germline, CDR1 is GTSNPN, CDR2 SVGIG (reference sequence). The CDR3 consists of 13 residues. The CDR3 sequence: CAWRVQTNTEAFF. CDR3 in DNA: TGTGCCTGGAGGGTACAGACGAACACTGAAGCTTTCTTT.

The chain has TRBV9 and TRBJ1-2; 8 bases fit TRBD1. The V gene end was trimmed by 4 bases and the J gene end by 6 bases; junction bases not matched to a gene: 17. CDR1 is SGDLS, CDR2 YYNGEE, per germline. The CDR3 has 17 residues. The CDR3 protein is CASSSSGTGMFQNGYTF. The CDR3, as DNA: TGTGCCAGCAGCTCATCCGGGACAGGTATGTTCCAGAATGGCTACACCTTC.

The chain combines TRBV7-9 with TRBJ2-7; D ambiguous. Germline assignment: CDR1 SEHNR and CDR2 FQNEAQ (reference sequence). V was clipped by 5 bases and J by 5 bases, with 7 bases between them. The CDR3 loop spans 11 amino acids. The CDR3 loop reads CASSQSNEQYF. CDR3 bases: TGTGCCAGCAGCCAGAGTAACGAGCAGTACTTC.

For this clonotype: The junction departs from the called germline gene at one end, perhaps through a read error. This chain links TRBV20-1 with TRBJ2-3; D call uncertain. The CDR3 is 15 amino acids. CDR1 and CDR2 from the germline V gene are DFQATT and SNEGSKA (reference sequence). CDR3 in DNA: TGCAGTGCTAGAGATCAATCGACGGCAACAGATACGCGGTATTTT. This gives the protein CSARDQSTATDTRYF.

The chain employs TRBV5-1 and TRBJ1-4; the D is unclear. Germline CDR1 is SGHRS and CDR2 is YFSETQ. Deletions cut 1 base from V and 7 bases from J, with 14 bases between. The CDR3 length is 15 residues. The CDR3 sequence is CASSLQWGNGEKLFF. The CDR3, as DNA: TGCGCCAGCAGCTTGCAGTGGGGTAACGGTGAAAAACTGTTTTTT.

In this sample, this clonotype turned up a few times. This rearrangement joins TRBV7-9 to TRBJ2-1; 14 bases fit TRBD2. The CDR3 runs 18 residues. V lost 4 bases to trimming and J lost 6 bases; unmatched junction nucleotides: 11. Germline-derived CDR1 and CDR2 are SEHNR and FQNEAQ (reference sequence). The CDR3 here is CASSSPLPGLAGANEQFF. The CDR3 bases are TGTGCCAGCAGCTCACCTCTCCCGGGACTAGCGGGGGCCAATGAGCAGTTCTTC. The entire variable domain, with the rest obtained from reference TRBV7-9 and TRBJ2-1, is as follows: DTGVSQNPRHKITKRGQNVTFRCDPISEHNRLYWYRQTLGQGPEFLTYFQNEAQLEKSRLLSDRFSAERPKGSFSTLEIQRTEQGDSAMYLCASSSPLPGLAGANEQFFGPGTRLTVL.

The CDR3 loop reads CASSLDGSTDTQYF. CDR3 DNA sequence: TGTGCCAGCAGTTTAGACGGGAGCACAGATACGCAGTATTTT. The gene calls are TRBV12-3 or TRBV12-4 and TRBJ2-3; D gene ambiguous. The CDR3 extends over 14 amino acids. Trimming left V 1 base short and J 0 bases short, with 5 bases between.